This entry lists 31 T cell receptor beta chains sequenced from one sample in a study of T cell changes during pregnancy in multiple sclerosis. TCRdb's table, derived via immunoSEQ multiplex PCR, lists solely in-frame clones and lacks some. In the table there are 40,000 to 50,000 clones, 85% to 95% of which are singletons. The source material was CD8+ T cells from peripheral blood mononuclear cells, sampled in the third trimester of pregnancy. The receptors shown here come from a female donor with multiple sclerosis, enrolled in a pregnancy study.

The chain's CDR3 is CASSWGTRDSEGYSNQPQHF. In DNA form, the CDR3 reads TGTGCCAGCAGCTGGGGTACTCGGGACAGTGAGGGTTATAGCAATCAGCCCCAGCATTTT. The rearrangement uses TRBV7-3 and TRBJ1-5, with TRBD1 identical over 7 bases. Germline V gene sequence: CDR1 SGHTA, CDR2 FQGTGA. With V trimmed by 4 bases and J by 0 bases, 18 bases remained unmatched. This CDR3 spans 20 amino acids.

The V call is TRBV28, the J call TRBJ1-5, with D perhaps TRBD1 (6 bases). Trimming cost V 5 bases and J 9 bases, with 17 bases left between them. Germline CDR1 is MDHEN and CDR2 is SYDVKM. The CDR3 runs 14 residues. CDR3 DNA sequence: TGTGCCAGCAGTCCATTCCAGGGGCGGGTGCCCCAGCATTTT. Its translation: CASSPFQGRVPQHF.

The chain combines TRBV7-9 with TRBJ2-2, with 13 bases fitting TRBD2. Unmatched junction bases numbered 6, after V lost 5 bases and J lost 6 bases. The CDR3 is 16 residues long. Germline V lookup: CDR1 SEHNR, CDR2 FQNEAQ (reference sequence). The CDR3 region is CASSPGTSGIAGELFF. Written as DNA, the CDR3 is TGTGCCAGCAGCCCTGGGACTAGCGGGATCGCCGGGGAGCTGTTTTTT.

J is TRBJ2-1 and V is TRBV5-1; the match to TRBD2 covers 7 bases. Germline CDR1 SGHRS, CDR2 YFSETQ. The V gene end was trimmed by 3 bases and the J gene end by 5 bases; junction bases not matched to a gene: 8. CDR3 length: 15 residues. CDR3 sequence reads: CASSSSGTSDNEQFF. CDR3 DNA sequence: TGCGCCAGCAGCTCAAGCGGGACTTCCGACAATGAGCAGTTCTTC.

The CDR3 bases are TGTGCCACCGGACAGGGGGCGTCCTCCTACGAGCAGTACTTC. It codes for CATGQGASSYEQYF. This sequence joins TRBV27 and TRBJ2-7, with TRBD1 matching 11 bases. V lost 10 bases, J lost 0 bases, and 5 bases stayed unmatched. The CDR3 is 14 amino acids. Looked up from germline, CDR1 is MNHEY and CDR2 is SMNVEV (reference sequence).

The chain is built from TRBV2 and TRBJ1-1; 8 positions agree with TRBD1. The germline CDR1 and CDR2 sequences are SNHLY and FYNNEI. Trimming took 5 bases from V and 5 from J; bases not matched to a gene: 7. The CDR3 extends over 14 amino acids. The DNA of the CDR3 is TGTGCCAGCAGTAGTGGACAGGGAGAAACTGAAGCTTTCTTT. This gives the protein CASSSGQGETEAFF.

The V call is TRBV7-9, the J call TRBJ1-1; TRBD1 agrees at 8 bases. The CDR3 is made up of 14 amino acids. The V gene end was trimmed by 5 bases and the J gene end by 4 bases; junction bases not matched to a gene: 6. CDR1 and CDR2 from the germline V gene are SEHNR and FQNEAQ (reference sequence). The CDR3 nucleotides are TGTGCCAGCAGCAAAACAGGGGGATCCACTGAAGCTTTCTTT. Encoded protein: CASSKTGGSTEAFF. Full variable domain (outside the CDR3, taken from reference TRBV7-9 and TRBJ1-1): DTGVSQNPRHKITKRGQNVTFRCDPISEHNRLYWYRQTLGQGPEFLTYFQNEAQLEKSRLLSDRFSAERPKGSFSTLEIQRTEQGDSAMYLCASSKTGGSTEAFFGQGTRLTVV.

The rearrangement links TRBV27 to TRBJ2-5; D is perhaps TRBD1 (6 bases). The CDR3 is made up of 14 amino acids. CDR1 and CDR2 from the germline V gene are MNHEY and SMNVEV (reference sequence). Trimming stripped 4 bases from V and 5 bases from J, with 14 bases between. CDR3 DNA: TGTGCCAGCAGTTCCCACAGGGATAGGGAGACCCAGTACTTC. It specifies CASSSHRDRETQYF.

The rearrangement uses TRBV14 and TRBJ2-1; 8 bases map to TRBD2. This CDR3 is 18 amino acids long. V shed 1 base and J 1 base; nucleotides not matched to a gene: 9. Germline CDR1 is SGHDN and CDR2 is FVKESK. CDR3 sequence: CASSQAGLAGRSYNEQFF. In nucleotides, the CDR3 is TGTGCCAGCAGCCAAGCCGGATTAGCGGGACGGTCCTACAATGAGCAGTTCTTC.

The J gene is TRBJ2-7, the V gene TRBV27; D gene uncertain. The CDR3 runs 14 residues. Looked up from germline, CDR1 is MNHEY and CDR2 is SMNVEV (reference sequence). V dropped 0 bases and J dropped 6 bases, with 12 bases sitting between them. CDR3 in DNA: TGTGCCAGCAGTTTATCGATGACCTCTAGCGAGCAGTACTTC. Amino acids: CASSLSMTSSEQYF.

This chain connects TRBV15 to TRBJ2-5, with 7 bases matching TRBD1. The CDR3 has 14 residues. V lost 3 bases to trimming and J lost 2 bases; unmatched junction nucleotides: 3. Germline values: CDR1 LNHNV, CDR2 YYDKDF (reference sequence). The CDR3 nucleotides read TGTGCCACCAGCAGGAACAGGGGTCAAGAGACCCAGTACTTC. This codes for CATSRNRGQETQYF.

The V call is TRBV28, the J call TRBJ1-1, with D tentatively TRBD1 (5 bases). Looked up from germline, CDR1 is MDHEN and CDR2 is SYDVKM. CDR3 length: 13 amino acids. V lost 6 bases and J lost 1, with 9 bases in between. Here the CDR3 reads CASRATENTEAFF. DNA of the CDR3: TGTGCCAGCAGGGCGACAGAGAACACTGAAGCTTTCTTT.

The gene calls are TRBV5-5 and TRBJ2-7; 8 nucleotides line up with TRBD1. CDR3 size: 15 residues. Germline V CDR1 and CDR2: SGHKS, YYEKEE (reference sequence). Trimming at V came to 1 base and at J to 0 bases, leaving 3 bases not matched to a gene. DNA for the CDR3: TGTGCCAGCAGCTTGATAACAGGGGGCTCCTACGAGCAGTACTTC. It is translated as CASSLITGGSYEQYF.

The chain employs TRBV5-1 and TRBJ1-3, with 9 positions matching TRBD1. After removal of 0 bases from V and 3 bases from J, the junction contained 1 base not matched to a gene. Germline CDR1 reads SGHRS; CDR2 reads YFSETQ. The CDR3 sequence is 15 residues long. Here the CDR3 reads CASSLDRGLGNTIYF. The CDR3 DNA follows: TGCGCCAGCAGCTTGGACAGGGGGCTTGGAAACACCATATATTTT. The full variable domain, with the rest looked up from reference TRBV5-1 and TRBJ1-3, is KAGVTQTPRYLIKTRGQQVTLSCSPISGHRSVSWYQQTPGQGLQFLFEYFSETQRNKGNFPGRFSGRQFSNSRSEMNVSTLELGDSALYLCASSLDRGLGNTIYFGEGSWLTVV.

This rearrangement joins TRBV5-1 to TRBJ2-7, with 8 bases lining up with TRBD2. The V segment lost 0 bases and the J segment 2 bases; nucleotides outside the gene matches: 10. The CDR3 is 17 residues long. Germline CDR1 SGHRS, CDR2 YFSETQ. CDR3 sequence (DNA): TGCGCCAGCAGCTTGGCTAGCGGGTACCCCAAAGCCTACGAGCAGTACTTC. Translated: CASSLASGYPKAYEQYF.

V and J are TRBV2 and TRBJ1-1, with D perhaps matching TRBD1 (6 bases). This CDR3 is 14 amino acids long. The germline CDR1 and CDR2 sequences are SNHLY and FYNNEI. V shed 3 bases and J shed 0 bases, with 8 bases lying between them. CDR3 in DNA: TGTGCCAGCAGTGACGGACAGCTGAACACTGAAGCTTTCTTT. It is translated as CASSDGQLNTEAFF.

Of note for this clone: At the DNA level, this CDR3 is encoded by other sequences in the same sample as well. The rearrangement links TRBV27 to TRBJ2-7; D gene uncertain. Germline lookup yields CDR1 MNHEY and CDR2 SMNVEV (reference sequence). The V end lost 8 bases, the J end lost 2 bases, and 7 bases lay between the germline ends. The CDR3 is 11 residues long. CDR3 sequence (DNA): TGTGCCAGCGGGCGAACCTACGAGCAGTACTTC. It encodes CASGRTYEQYF.

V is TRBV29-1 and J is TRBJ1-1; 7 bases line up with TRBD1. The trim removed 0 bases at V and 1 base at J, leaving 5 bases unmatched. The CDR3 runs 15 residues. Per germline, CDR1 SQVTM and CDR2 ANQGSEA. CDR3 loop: CSVEDNRGRNTEAFF. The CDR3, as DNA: TGCAGCGTTGAAGATAACAGGGGCCGGAACACTGAAGCTTTCTTT.

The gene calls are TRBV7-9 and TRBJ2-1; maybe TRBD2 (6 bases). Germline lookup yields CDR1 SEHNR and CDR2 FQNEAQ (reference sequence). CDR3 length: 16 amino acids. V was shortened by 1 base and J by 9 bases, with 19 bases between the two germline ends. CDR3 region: CASSLGLVDYNSEQFF. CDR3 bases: TGTGCCAGCAGCTTAGGACTAGTTGACTACAATAGTGAGCAGTTCTTC. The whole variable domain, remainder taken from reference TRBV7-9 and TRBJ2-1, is DTGVSQNPRHKITKRGQNVTFRCDPISEHNRLYWYRQTLGQGPEFLTYFQNEAQLEKSRLLSDRFSAERPKGSFSTLEIQRTEQGDSAMYLCASSLGLVDYNSEQFFGPGTRLTVL.

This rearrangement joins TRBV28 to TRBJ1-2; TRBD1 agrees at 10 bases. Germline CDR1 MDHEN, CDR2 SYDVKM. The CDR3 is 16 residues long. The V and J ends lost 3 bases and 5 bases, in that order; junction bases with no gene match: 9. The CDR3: CASSFGPGQGYYGYTF. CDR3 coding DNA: TGTGCCAGCAGTTTTGGACCGGGACAGGGGTATTATGGCTACACCTTC.

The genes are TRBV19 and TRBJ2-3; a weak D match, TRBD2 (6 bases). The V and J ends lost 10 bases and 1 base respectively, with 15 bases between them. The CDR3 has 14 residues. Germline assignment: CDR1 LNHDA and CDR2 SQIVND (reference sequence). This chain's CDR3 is CATFSGGGTDTQYF. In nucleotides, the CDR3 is TGTGCCACTTTTAGCGGAGGCGGCACAGATACGCAGTATTTT.

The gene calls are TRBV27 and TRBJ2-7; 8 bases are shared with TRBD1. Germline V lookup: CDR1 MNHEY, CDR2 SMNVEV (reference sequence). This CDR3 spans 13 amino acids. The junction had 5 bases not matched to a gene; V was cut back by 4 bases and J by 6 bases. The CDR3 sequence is CASSSGRGREQYF. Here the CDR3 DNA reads TGTGCCAGCAGTTCGGGCAGGGGGCGCGAGCAGTACTTC.

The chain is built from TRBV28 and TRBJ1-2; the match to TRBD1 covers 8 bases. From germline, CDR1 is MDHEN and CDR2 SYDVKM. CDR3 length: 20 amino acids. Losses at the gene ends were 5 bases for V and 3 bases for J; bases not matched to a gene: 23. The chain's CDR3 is CASSASHGVTDRENYYGYTF. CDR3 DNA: TGTGCCAGCAGTGCGTCCCATGGGGTTACGGACAGGGAGAATTACTATGGCTACACCTTC.

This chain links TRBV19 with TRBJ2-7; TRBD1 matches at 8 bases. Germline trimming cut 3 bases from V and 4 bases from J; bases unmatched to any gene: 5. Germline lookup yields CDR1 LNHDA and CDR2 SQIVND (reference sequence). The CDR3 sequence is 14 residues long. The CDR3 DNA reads TGTGCCAGTAGTATTTATCAGGGGGCTTACGAGCAGTACTTC. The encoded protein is CASSIYQGAYEQYF. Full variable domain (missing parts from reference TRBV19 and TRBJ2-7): DGGITQSPKYLFRKEGQNVTLSCEQNLNHDAMYWYRQDPGQGLRLIYYSQIVNDFQKGDIAEGYSVSREKKESFPLTVTSAQKNPTAFYLCASSIYQGAYEQYFGPGTRLTVT.

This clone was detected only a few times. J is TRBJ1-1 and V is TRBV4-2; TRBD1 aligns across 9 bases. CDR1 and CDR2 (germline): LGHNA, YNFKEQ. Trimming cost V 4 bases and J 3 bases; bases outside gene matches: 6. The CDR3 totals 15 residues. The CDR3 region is CASSRTGGEDTEAFF. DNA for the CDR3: TGTGCCAGCAGCCGAACAGGGGGCGAGGACACTGAAGCTTTCTTT.

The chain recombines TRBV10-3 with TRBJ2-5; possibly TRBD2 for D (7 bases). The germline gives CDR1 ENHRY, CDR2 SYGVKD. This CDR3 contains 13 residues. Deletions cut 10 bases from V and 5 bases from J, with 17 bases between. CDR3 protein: CANPRGGGETQYF. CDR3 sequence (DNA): TGTGCCAATCCGAGGGGGGGTGGGGAGACCCAGTACTTC.

The CDR3 region has the DNA TGTGCCAGCAGCTATTCCGGGACAGGAGACGAGCAGTACTTC. Protein: CASSYSGTGDEQYF. The chain has TRBV5-5 and TRBJ2-7; 8 nucleotides align to TRBD1. Looked up from germline, CDR1 is SGHKS and CDR2 is YYEKEE (reference sequence). CDR3 length: 14 amino acids. V lost 3 bases and J lost 5; bases outside the gene matches: 7. The entire variable domain, with the rest obtained from reference TRBV5-5 and TRBJ2-7, is as follows: DAGVTQSPTHLIKTRGQQVTLRCSPISGHKSVSWYQQVLGQGPQFIFQYYEKEERGRGNFPDRFSARQFPNYSSELNVNALLLGDSALYLCASSYSGTGDEQYFGPGTRLTVT.

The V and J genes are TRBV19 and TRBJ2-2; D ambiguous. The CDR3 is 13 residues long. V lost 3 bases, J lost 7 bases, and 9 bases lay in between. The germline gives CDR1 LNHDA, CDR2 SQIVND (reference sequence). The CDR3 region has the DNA TGTGCCAGTAGTATTTCTGGGCTCGGGGAGCTGTTTTTT. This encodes CASSISGLGELFF.

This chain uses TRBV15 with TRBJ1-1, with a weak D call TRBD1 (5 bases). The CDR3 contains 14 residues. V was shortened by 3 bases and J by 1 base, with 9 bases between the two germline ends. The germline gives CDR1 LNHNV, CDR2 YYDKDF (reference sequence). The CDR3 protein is CATSSRRGNTEAFF. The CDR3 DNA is TGTGCCACCAGCAGCCGAAGGGGGAACACTGAAGCTTTCTTT.

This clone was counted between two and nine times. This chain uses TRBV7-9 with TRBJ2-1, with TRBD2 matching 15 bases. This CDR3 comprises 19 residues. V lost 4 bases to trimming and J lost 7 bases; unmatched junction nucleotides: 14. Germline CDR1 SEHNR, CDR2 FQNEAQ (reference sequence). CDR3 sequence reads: CASSSENGLAGGPRNEQFF. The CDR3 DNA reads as TGTGCCAGCAGCTCCGAAAACGGACTAGCGGGAGGGCCGAGGAATGAGCAGTTCTTC.

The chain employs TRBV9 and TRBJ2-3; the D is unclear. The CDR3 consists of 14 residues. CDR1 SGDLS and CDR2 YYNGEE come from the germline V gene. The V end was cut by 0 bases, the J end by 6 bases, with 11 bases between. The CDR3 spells CASSVGDTADTQYF. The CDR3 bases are TGTGCCAGCAGCGTAGGTGACACAGCTGATACGCAGTATTTT.